This entry lists 32 T cell receptor beta chains sequenced from one sample in a study of blood T cell repertoires in COVID-19. The table came from immunoSEQ multiplex PCR; TCRdb's copy has only in-frame clones and leaves some out. The table has 110,000 to 150,000 clones, 76% seen once. Sequences were obtained from peripheral blood. These receptors were taken from a man aged 55 to 69 with acute or convalescent COVID-19.

The chain recombines TRBV10-3 with TRBJ2-6, with TRBD1 as a possible D gene (5 bases). This CDR3 has 18 residues. Germline CDR1 reads ENHRY; CDR2 reads SYGVKD. V dropped 4 bases and J dropped 0 bases, with 16 bases sitting between them. Here the CDR3 reads CAISGDSGASSGANVLTF. In nucleotides, the CDR3 is TGTGCCATCAGTGGGGATTCTGGGGCTAGCTCTGGGGCCAACGTCCTGACTTTC.

This clone was found a few times. The V gene is TRBV5-6, the J gene TRBJ1-2; maybe TRBD1 (5 bases). The CDR3 has 14 amino acids. From germline, CDR1 is SGHDT and CDR2 YYEEEE. Deletions cut 7 bases from V and 0 bases from J, with 13 bases between. The CDR3 coding sequence is TGTGCCAGCTCCGAGGACACTGCTAACTATGGCTACACCTTC. Translation: CASSEDTANYGYTF.

CDR3 sequence: CASSVVPAPGYEQYF. The CDR3 DNA reads as TGTGCCAGCAGCGTAGTCCCAGCGCCTGGGTACGAGCAGTACTTC. The chain is built from TRBV9 and TRBJ2-7; unclear D gene. The germline CDR1 and CDR2 sequences are SGDLS and YYNGEE. This CDR3 has 15 amino acids. Trimming cost V 0 bases and J 4 bases, with 14 bases left between them.

The chain links TRBV2 to TRBJ2-2; 10 bases align to TRBD2. The CDR3 is made up of 19 amino acids. Germline values: CDR1 SNHLY, CDR2 FYNNEI. Trimming cost V 6 bases and J 0 bases; bases outside gene matches: 13. CDR3 protein: CASSALITSGRANTGELFF. For the CDR3, the DNA is TGTGCCAGCAGCGCTCTAATAACCAGCGGGAGGGCGAACACCGGGGAGCTGTTTTTT. The full variable domain, its missing parts supplied by reference TRBV2 and TRBJ2-2, is EPEVTQTPSHQVTQMGQEVILRCVPISNHLYFYWYRQILGQKVEFLVSFYNNEISEKSEIFDDQFSVERPDGSNFTLKIRSTKLEDSAMYFCASSALITSGRANTGELFFGEGSRLTVL.

The chain has TRBV11-2 and TRBJ1-2; 12 bases map to TRBD1. CDR1 SGHAT and CDR2 FQNNGV come from the germline V gene. The CDR3 is 19 residues long. Losses at the gene ends were 4 bases for V and 1 base for J; bases not matched to a gene: 13. The CDR3 coding sequence is TGTGCCAGCAGCTATGGGACAGGGGGCCGCTCTGTCCTTAACTATGGCTACACCTTC. The encoded protein is CASSYGTGGRSVLNYGYTF.

The sample holds many counts of this clone. The rearrangement uses TRBV11-2 and TRBJ2-2; D is uncertain. V dropped 5 bases and J dropped 5 bases, with 12 bases sitting between them. CDR1 is SGHAT, CDR2 FQNNGV, per germline. CDR3 size: 14 residues. CDR3 coding DNA: TGTGCCAGCAGCCTAGGGCTACAGACCGGGGAGCTGTTTTTT. Translating gives CASSLGLQTGELFF.

The chain recombines TRBV18 with TRBJ1-5, with TRBD1 matching over 8 bases. V lost 6 bases, J lost 1 base, and 5 bases stayed unmatched. From germline, CDR1 is KGHSH and CDR2 LQKENI. CDR3 size: 15 residues. The CDR3 DNA follows: TGTGCCAGCTCGTTGCAGGGGGCCAGCAATCAGCCCCAGCATTTT. Protein product: CASSLQGASNQPQHF.

The chain couples TRBV12-3 or TRBV12-4 to TRBJ2-1; D uncertain. The CDR3 sequence is 13 residues long. The V end was cut by 3 bases, the J end by 3 bases, with 6 bases between. The chain's CDR3 is CASSFPNYNEQFF. The CDR3 nucleotides are TGTGCCAGCAGTTTTCCCAACTACAATGAGCAGTTCTTC.

The rearrangement joins TRBV14 to TRBJ1-1, with a weak D call TRBD1 (6 bases). This CDR3 contains 14 residues. Looked up from germline, CDR1 is SGHDN and CDR2 is FVKESK. V was pared by 4 bases and J by 1 base, with 10 bases between. The CDR3 DNA sequence: TGTGCCAGCAGCCTCCAACAGGGGAACACTGAAGCTTTCTTT. Translating gives CASSLQQGNTEAFF.

This chain connects TRBV28 to TRBJ2-5; D remains ambiguous. V lost 3 bases to trimming and J lost 1 base, with 15 bases between them. This CDR3 is 16 amino acids long. Germline V gene lookup returns CDR1 MDHEN and CDR2 SYDVKM. The CDR3 DNA reads TGTGCCAGCAGTTTTAACATGGCCGCGGCCCAAGAGACCCAGTACTTC. Its translation is CASSFNMAAAQETQYF.

This chain uses TRBV15 with TRBJ1-6, with D hard to call. V shed 1 base and J shed 5 bases, with 18 bases lying between them. The germline gives CDR1 LNHNV, CDR2 YYDKDF (reference sequence). The CDR3 spans 18 residues. CDR3: CATSRGPHPSGDNSPLHF. The CDR3 nucleotides are TGTGCCACCAGCAGAGGCCCCCACCCCTCCGGGGATAATTCACCCCTCCACTTT.

There are a few counts of this clone. This chain uses TRBV12-5 with TRBJ1-4, with D possibly TRBD1 on 5 matching bases. V shed 2 bases and J shed 6 bases, with 10 bases lying between them. Germline V CDR1 and CDR2: LGHNT, FRNRAP. The CDR3 is 14 amino acids. CDR3 bases: TGTGCTAGTGGTTTGTGGCCGGGGGATGAAAAACTGTTTTTT. This encodes CASGLWPGDEKLFF.

The chain recombines TRBV19 with TRBJ2-4; no definite D call. The CDR3 contains 18 residues. Germline values: CDR1 LNHDA, CDR2 SQIVND (reference sequence). Trimming pared 5 bases from V and 0 bases from J, leaving 20 bases between. The CDR3 reads CASSPRGQRSVAKNIQYF. Written as DNA, the CDR3 is TGTGCCAGTAGTCCCCGCGGTCAGCGCTCCGTAGCCAAAAACATTCAGTACTTC.

This clone has more than one count but fewer than ten. The chain combines TRBV30 with TRBJ1-2; a weak D match, TRBD1 (5 bases). Trimming took 7 bases from V and 3 from J, leaving 12 bases between them. CDR3 size: 12 residues. From germline, CDR1 is GTSNPN and CDR2 SVGIG (reference sequence). CDR3 amino acids: CASAGFDYGYTF. The CDR3 bases are TGTGCCTCGGCAGGGTTTGACTATGGCTACACCTTC.

A few counts support this clone. This chain links TRBV5-1 with TRBJ2-1; 10 bases map to TRBD2. The CDR3 loop spans 15 amino acids. Germline lookup yields CDR1 SGHRS and CDR2 YFSETQ. The V gene end was trimmed by 4 bases and the J gene end by 10 bases; junction bases not matched to a gene: 11. DNA of the CDR3: TGCGCCAGCAGCCCTTCGACTAGCGGGTACGGCGAGCAGTTCTTC. Translation: CASSPSTSGYGEQFF.

The chain joins TRBV19 to TRBJ2-7, with TRBD2 as a possible D gene (5 bases). The V and J ends lost 0 bases and 7 bases respectively, with 19 bases between them. Germline CDR1 LNHDA, CDR2 SQIVND (reference sequence). The CDR3 has 16 residues. The CDR3 DNA reads as TGTGCCAGTAGTATAGATCTTGGGAGCTCGCCTCGGGAGCAGTACTTC. It is translated as CASSIDLGSSPREQYF.

The V call is TRBV3-1 (or the pseudogene TRBV3-2), the J call TRBJ1-2; D is ambiguous. V dropped 1 base and J dropped 4 bases, with 10 bases sitting between them. Germline values: CDR1 LGHDT, CDR2 YNNKEL (reference sequence). The CDR3 loop spans 14 amino acids. CDR3 sequence: CASSQGGNSYGYTF. CDR3 DNA: TGTGCCAGCAGCCAAGGAGGGAACTCCTATGGCTACACCTTC.

The chain combines TRBV27 with TRBJ2-7; 8 bases match TRBD2. This CDR3 comprises 15 residues. The V segment lost 3 bases and the J segment 5 bases; nucleotides outside the gene matches: 9. Germline assignment: CDR1 MNHEY and CDR2 SMNVEV (reference sequence). The CDR3: CASSFQAGGPNEQYF. CDR3 sequence (DNA): TGTGCCAGCAGTTTTCAGGCGGGAGGTCCGAACGAGCAGTACTTC.

The sample holds one count of this clone. V gene TRBV5-1 combines with J gene TRBJ2-1; 13 bases match TRBD2. The germline gives CDR1 SGHRS, CDR2 YFSETQ. The CDR3 consists of 15 residues. After removal of 5 bases from V and 10 bases from J, the junction contained 9 bases not matched to a gene. The chain's CDR3 is CASSTTSGRGTEQFF. In nucleotides, the CDR3 is TGCGCCAGCAGTACCACTAGCGGGAGGGGTACGGAGCAGTTCTTC.

The V and J genes are TRBV11-3 and TRBJ2-5; TRBD2 matches 9 bases. V trimming: 5 bases; J trimming: 5 bases; junction bases outside the gene matches: 3. Germline V gives CDR1 SGHNT, CDR2 YENEEA. This CDR3 is 13 amino acids long. This CDR3 is CASSPAGGETQYF. In DNA form, the CDR3 reads TGTGCCAGCAGCCCGGCGGGGGGGGAGACCCAGTACTTC.

The CDR3 DNA reads TGTGCCTGGAGTGTTTTACTAGCGACGGCTGCCTACGAGCAGTACTTC. As protein: CAWSVLLATAAYEQYF. The chain has TRBV30 and TRBJ2-7; 7 nucleotides align to TRBD2. The CDR3 length is 16 residues. Germline CDR1 and CDR2: GTSNPN and SVGIG (reference sequence). With V trimmed by 0 bases and J by 2 bases, 10 bases remained unmatched.

The chain carries TRBV9 and TRBJ2-1, with 8 bases aligning to TRBD2. This CDR3 spans 15 amino acids. The junction had 5 bases not matched to a gene; V was cut back by 0 bases and J by 6 bases. Germline V gene lookup returns CDR1 SGDLS and CDR2 YYNGEE. CDR3 in amino acids: CASSVEVAGFNEQFF. The CDR3 coding sequence is TGTGCCAGCAGCGTAGAGGTAGCGGGGTTCAATGAGCAGTTCTTC.

This chain links TRBV5-1 with TRBJ1-2; TRBD1 agrees at 9 bases. The trim removed 0 bases at V and 8 bases at J, leaving 8 bases unmatched. The CDR3 runs to 15 residues. CDR1 is SGHRS, CDR2 YFSETQ, per germline. Here the CDR3 reads CASSLEGTGSLGYTF. The CDR3 DNA is TGCGCCAGCAGCTTGGAGGGGACAGGGTCTTTAGGCTACACCTTC.

The chain links TRBV6-2 or TRBV6-3 to TRBJ1-2, with D possibly being TRBD1 (6 bases). The V end was cut by 2 bases, the J end by 2 bases, with 12 bases between. The CDR3 covers 15 residues. CDR1 and CDR2 (germline): MNHEY, SVGEGT. The CDR3 here is CASSYRAGANYGYTF. The CDR3 DNA reads TGTGCCAGCAGTTACAGGGCAGGGGCGAACTATGGCTACACCTTC.

This chain joins TRBV5-4 and TRBJ2-1; 7 nucleotides align to TRBD2. CDR1 is SGHNT and CDR2 is YYREEE in the germline V gene (reference sequence). This CDR3 is 18 amino acids long. V gave up 4 bases and J gave up 7 bases; unmatched junction bases: 20. CDR3 nucleotide sequence: TGTGCCAGCAGCCCCAGCCCGGGACTTCGCGTGGGGGGGAATGAGCAGTTCTTC. Translation gives CASSPSPGLRVGGNEQFF.

The chain joins TRBV19 to TRBJ1-2; D is unresolved. Germline values: CDR1 LNHDA, CDR2 SQIVND (reference sequence). The V end lost 5 bases, the J end lost 8 bases, and 15 bases lay between the germline ends. The CDR3 is 13 residues long. The CDR3 here is CASSGWQSFGYTF. The CDR3 region has the DNA TGTGCCAGTAGTGGTTGGCAGTCGTTCGGCTACACCTTC. Together with reference TRBV19 and TRBJ1-2, the CDR3 gives the full variable domain: DGGITQSPKYLFRKEGQNVTLSCEQNLNHDAMYWYRQDPGQGLRLIYYSQIVNDFQKGDIAEGYSVSREKKESFPLTVTSAQKNPTAFYLCASSGWQSFGYTFGSGTRLTVV.

The CDR3 loop reads CASSQNQGVQGYTF. The DNA for the CDR3 is TGTGCCAGCAGCCAAAATCAGGGGGTTCAAGGCTACACCTTC. The chain couples TRBV5-6 to TRBJ1-2; 7 nucleotides agree with TRBD1. Germline CDR1 reads SGHDT; CDR2 reads YYEEEE. Germline trimming cut 4 bases from V and 8 bases from J; bases unmatched to any gene: 11. This CDR3 contains 14 residues.

V and J are TRBV10-2 and TRBJ2-1, with TRBD2 matching over 10 bases. Trimming at V came to 2 bases and at J to 2 bases, leaving 3 bases not matched to a gene. CDR1 is WSHSY and CDR2 is SAAADI in the germline V gene. The CDR3 runs 16 residues. DNA for the CDR3: TGCGCCAGCAGTGAGCCGGGACTAGCGACCTACAATGAGCAGTTCTTC. It codes for CASSEPGLATYNEQFF.

The table lists this clone with a count of one. The chain has TRBV27 and TRBJ2-5, with 9 bases aligning to TRBD2. The CDR3 totals 15 residues. In germline, CDR1 is MNHEY, CDR2 SMNVEV (reference sequence). With V trimmed by 5 bases and J by 7 bases, 11 bases remained unmatched. DNA of the CDR3: TGTGCCAGCAGTACGGGACTAGCCTCAAGTGGGACCCAGTACTTC. Translating gives CASSTGLASSGTQYF.

This sequence joins TRBV5-1 and TRBJ2-3, with 9 bases aligning to TRBD2. There are 18 residues in the CDR3. CDR1 and CDR2 from the germline V gene are SGHRS and YFSETQ. V dropped 0 bases and J dropped 5; count of bases not matched to a gene: 13. The CDR3 spells CASSLAAVAGAGGDTQYF. The CDR3 region has the DNA TGCGCCAGCAGCTTGGCCGCGGTAGCGGGAGCTGGGGGAGATACGCAGTATTTT.

This sequence joins TRBV5-1 and TRBJ2-3; TRBD1 matches 9 bases. V lost 4 bases and J lost 5; bases outside the gene matches: 8. Germline V lookup: CDR1 SGHRS, CDR2 YFSETQ. CDR3 length equals 15 residues. For the CDR3, the DNA is TGCGCCAGCAGCCCCGGGACAGGGATTCTAGATACGCAGTATTTT. This gives the protein CASSPGTGILDTQYF. The whole variable domain, remainder taken from reference TRBV5-1 and TRBJ2-3, is KAGVTQTPRYLIKTRGQQVTLSCSPISGHRSVSWYQQTPGQGLQFLFEYFSETQRNKGNFPGRFSGRQFSNSRSEMNVSTLELGDSALYLCASSPGTGILDTQYFGPGTRLTVL.

This clone was found once. The V call is TRBV19, the J call TRBJ2-3; maybe TRBD2 (5 bases). Deletions cut 6 bases from V and 8 bases from J, with 12 bases between. Germline assignment: CDR1 LNHDA and CDR2 SQIVND (reference sequence). This CDR3 contains 12 residues. The CDR3 loop is CASRTASSTQYF. CDR3 coding DNA: TGTGCCAGTAGGACGGCTAGCTCTACGCAGTATTTT.